The subject of this entry is one T cell receptor (beta chain). The data were taken from a study of cytomegalovirus exposure and HLA in healthy donors. The overall study: HLA-typed donors were the source of approximately 86 million unique TCRs held in an early data release.

The CDR3 extends over 13 amino acids. The trim removed 6 bases at V and 3 bases at J, leaving 7 bases unmatched. The germline CDR1 and CDR2 sequences are SQVTM and ANQGSEA. PCR was performed using 60 Vbeta and 13 Jbeta primers. The repertoire was sequenced with immunoSEQ multiplex PCR; TCRdb's copy has only in-frame clones and lacks some. The sample carries roughly 120,000 clones, around 77% recorded once. This sequence joins TRBV29-1 and TRBJ1-2, with TRBD1 identical over 7 bases. The TCR comes from a man aged 45 to 65 in good health and CMV-seropositive. Sequences were obtained from PBMCs. The CDR3 sequence is CSVGTASHYGYTF. CDR3 sequence (DNA): TGCAGCGTAGGGACAGCCTCTCACTATGGCTACACCTTC.